This TCR beta chain was sequenced for a study of blood T cell repertoires in COVID-19. J gave up 6 bases and V 9 bases, and 3 bases lay outside the gene matches. From germline, CDR1 is SNHLY and CDR2 FYNNEI. This CDR3 is built from 12 residues. Profiling relied on immunoSEQ multiplex PCR, and the TCRdb table lists in-frame clones only, not all of them. The sample yields 250,000 to 300,000 clones, almost 90% seen once. This sequence originates from a woman under 40 with COVID-19, enrolled during active disease. Sample: peripheral blood. This rearrangement joins TRBV2 to TRBJ2-1, with 9 nucleotides matching TRBD1. CDR3 region: CASGTGTNEQFF. The CDR3, as DNA: TGTGCCAGTGGGACAGGGACCAATGAGCAGTTCTTC.